This TCR beta chain was obtained from a study of cytomegalovirus exposure and HLA in healthy donors. The PCR employed 60 Vbeta primers together with 13 Jbeta primers. In the authors' workflow: Later, an analysis found around 80 million unique TCR beta chains, and roughly 9.9 million of these were shared. Using immunoSEQ multiplex PCR, the repertoire was profiled, and TCRdb retains in-frame clones only, with some absent. V, J and clone size were drawn from that table, and D and trimming were deduced from the DNA. The data contain 210,000 or so clones, roughly 80% of them singletons. Comments on this clone: Its antigen is as yet unknown.

CDR3 size: 15 residues. Germline CDR1 reads SNHLY; CDR2 reads FYNNEI. V lost 6 bases, J lost 9 bases, and 11 bases stayed unmatched. Regarding the study as a whole: Analysis was carried out at a later point, and it linked a missense DCLRE1C variant to TCR beta V- and J-gene trimming.

The receptor comes from a girl under 18 in good health and CMV-seronegative. This chain connects TRBV2 to TRBJ2-1; 10 bases map to TRBD2. The sample taken for sequencing was PBMCs. This CDR3 reads CASSVVASGSGEQFF. The CDR3 bases are TGTGCCAGCAGCGTTGTGGCTAGCGGGAGTGGTGAGCAGTTCTTC.